A selection of T cell receptor beta chains follows, all from one sample in a study of tumor-infiltrating lymphocytes in oesophageal squamous cell carcinoma. TCRdb processed the PCR reads anew with MiXCR; each CDR3 protein has one entry. The table shows around 15,000 distinct CDR3 sequences, with around half occurring only once. Sequencing was carried out using esophageal tumor tissue. These receptors all stem from a female donor with esophageal squamous cell carcinoma. Each CDR3 is given with its conserved first and last residue. Fields, in order: CDR3 protein, V gene, J gene.

CASSLGTAYNEQFF	TRBV7-6	TRBJ2-1
CASSLAGGSRGNEQFF	TRBV7-3	TRBJ2-1
CASSLDRVAYNEQYF	TRBV28	TRBJ2-7
CASSLRGGARKQFF	TRBV7-2	-
CASSWRLASNHNEQFF	TRBV7-2	-
CASSLARTGDDGYTF	TRBV7-2	TRBJ1-2
CASSEGGPGANVLTF	TRBV7-6	TRBJ2-6
CASSFLGLPYSNQPQHF	TRBV7-3	TRBJ1-5
CASSLALTSGSLNEQFF	TRBV7-2	-
CASSHRTGADTQYF	TRBV7-8	TRBJ2-3
CASSLEDYSFGEQYF	TRBV7-2	TRBJ2-5
CASSLLGSSPLHF	TRBV7-8	TRBJ2-7
CASRPSSSYEQFF	TRBV7-8	-
CASSLIGLANNEQFF	TRBV7-3	TRBJ2-1
CASSEARGRGIQYF	TRBV2	TRBJ2-4
CASSPTSDRSQETQYF	TRBV28	-
CASKDFLRETQYF	TRBV7-2	TRBJ2-5
CASSRDRGWTDTQYF	TRBV28	TRBJ2-3
CASRLAGGDTQYF	TRBV7-2	TRBJ2-3
CASSLGQGTYGYTF	TRBV7-3	TRBJ1-2
CASSRGLAGGSGANVLTF	TRBV10-2	TRBJ2-6
CASSFWTGPYEQYF	TRBV28	TRBJ2-7
CASSLHPPGVSEQYF	TRBV7-8	TRBJ2-7
CASSDLYGYTF	TRBV6-8	TRBJ1-2
CASKDSRNEKLFF	TRBV12-3/TRBV12-4	TRBJ1-4
CASSPRGANNEQFF	TRBV12-3/TRBV12-4	TRBJ2-1
CASSSTSGRETDTQFF	TRBV28	-
CASSYSGISGANVLTF	TRBV6-6	TRBJ2-6
CASSLDRGDTQYF	TRBV5-5	TRBJ2-3
CASNLGRTDTQYF	TRBV6-2/TRBV6-3	TRBJ2-3
CASSSRTGNTGELFF	TRBV6-6	TRBJ2-2
CASSFQGAGNNEQFF	TRBV7-6	-
CASSRGTAAETQYF	TRBV7-6	-
CASSSSGVNRNEQFF	TRBV6-5	TRBJ2-1
CASSLWVGTDTQYF	TRBV7-2	TRBJ2-3
CASSSSEETQYF	TRBV6-2/TRBV6-3	TRBJ2-5
CASSKLGNEQFF	TRBV27	TRBJ2-1
CASSLDRGLLSYNEQFF	TRBV11-2	TRBJ2-1
CASSLDSNSPLHF	TRBV7-3	TRBJ1-6
CASSLARGQETQYF	TRBV7-8	TRBJ2-5
CASSNIITGDFNYGYTF	TRBV7-9	TRBJ1-2
CATGQGETDTQYF	TRBV6-1	TRBJ2-3
CASSSFRVGLYEQYF	TRBV11-1	-
CSAATRDRGLLQPQHF	TRBV20-1	TRBJ1-5
CASSLSMTVTYEQYF	TRBV7-6	TRBJ2-7
CATGDTGLAGRNEQFF	TRBV24-1	TRBJ2-1
CASSKTSSGTQYF	TRBV7-3	-
CASSLFRAEAFF	TRBV7-8	TRBJ1-1
CASSRTGRTDTQYF	TRBV7-2	TRBJ2-3
CAISVQRGSYEQYF	TRBV10-3	TRBJ2-7
CASRPGPAETRRTQYF	TRBV5-1	TRBJ2-5
CASSIRRVAGTDTQYF	TRBV28	-
CASSHRGALYNNEQFF	TRBV7-2	-